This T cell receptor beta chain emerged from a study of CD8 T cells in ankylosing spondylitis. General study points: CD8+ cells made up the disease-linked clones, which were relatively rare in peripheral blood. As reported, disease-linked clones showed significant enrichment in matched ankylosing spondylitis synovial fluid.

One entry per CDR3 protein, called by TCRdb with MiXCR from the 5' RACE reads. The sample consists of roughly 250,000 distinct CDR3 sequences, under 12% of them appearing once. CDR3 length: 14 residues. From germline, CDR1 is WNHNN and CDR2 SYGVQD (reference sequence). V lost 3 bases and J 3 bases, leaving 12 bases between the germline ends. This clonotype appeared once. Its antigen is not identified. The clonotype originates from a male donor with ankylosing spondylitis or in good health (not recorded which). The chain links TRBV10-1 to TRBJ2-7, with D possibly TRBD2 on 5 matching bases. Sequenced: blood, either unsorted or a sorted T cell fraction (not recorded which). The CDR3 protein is CASSDPGRGYEQYF. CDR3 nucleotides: TGCGCCAGCAGTGATCCCGGACGGGGCTACGAGCAGTACTTC.